In its sample, the clone carrying this T cell receptor (beta chain) was seen once. This sample stems from a study of neoadjuvant anti-PD-1 for oral cavity cancer. Study context: Patients without progression received a fourth nivolumab dose around day 43, then surgical resection on days 50-56.

Six replicates per PBMC sample, mostly from 480 ng of genomic DNA. Clones were read by immunoSEQ multiplex PCR, and TCRdb kept only the in-frame ones, dropping some. The table has about 72,000 clones, approximately 82% seen once. Germline loops: CDR1 MNHEY, CDR2 SMNVEV (reference sequence). V was pared by 3 bases and J by 9 bases, with 12 bases between. This CDR3 is 13 amino acids long. The material was PBMCs, obtained before nivolumab (anti-PD-1) treatment. This receptor was identified in a person between 40 and 79 years old with oral cavity squamous cell carcinoma. The J gene is TRBJ1-5, the V gene TRBV27; tentatively, D is TRBD1 (5 bases). In DNA form, the CDR3 reads TGTGCCAGCAGTTTCGGGGCCCAAACGCCCCAGCATTTT. Translating gives CASSFGAQTPQHF.